This TCR beta chain was identified during a study of cytomegalovirus exposure and HLA in healthy donors. Primers: 60 Vbeta forward and 13 Jbeta reverse. Measured with immunoSEQ multiplex PCR; TCRdb has only the in-frame clones, and not every one. This sample's table has 35,000 to 45,000 clones. In germline, CDR1 is LNHDA, CDR2 SQIVND (reference sequence). V was pared by 5 bases and J by 9 bases, with 8 bases between. The CDR3 sequence is 11 residues long. The sequenced sample consisted of PBMCs. The chain has TRBV19 and TRBJ2-1; weak D call: TRBD2 (6 bases). This TCR came from a man aged 35 to 55 in good health and CMV-seropositive. CDR3: CASSFSGEQFF. The DNA of the CDR3 is TGTGCCAGTAGTTTTAGCGGTGAGCAGTTCTTC.